Following are 24 T cell receptor beta chains from one sample sequenced in a study of shared clonotypes between healthy human individuals. Assay used: immunoSEQ multiplex PCR; TCRdb lists only in-frame clones, some missing. The sample comprises 2 million to 2.5 million clones, approximately 90% of which are singletons, and 0.37% rests with the top ten. The sequenced material came from naive CD4+ T cells from PBMCs. As to subset: CD45RA+ positively selected. The origin of the receptors is a man between 18 and 29 years old in good health. Some clones in this sample may be carry-over from other donors' samples.

The V call is TRBV7-9, the J call TRBJ1-3; the D is unclear. Germline lookup yields CDR1 SEHNR and CDR2 FQNEAQ (reference sequence). With 4 bases removed from V and 0 bases from J, the gap between germline ends came to 19 bases. CDR3 size: 18 residues. The CDR3 DNA reads TGTGCCAGCAGCTCAGGACTCCGAAGGGCCCTCTCTGGAAACACCATATATTTT. Translating it yields CASSSGLRRALSGNTIYF. Supplemented by reference TRBV7-9 and TRBJ1-3, the full variable domain reads DTGVSQNPRHKITKRGQNVTFRCDPISEHNRLYWYRQTLGQGPEFLTYFQNEAQLEKSRLLSDRFSAERPKGSFSTLEIQRTEQGDSAMYLCASSSGLRRALSGNTIYFGEGSWLTVV.

The V call is TRBV30, the J call TRBJ2-7, with D tentatively TRBD2 (5 bases). CDR3 length equals 12 residues. Trimming shortened V by 8 bases and J by 6 bases, and 17 bases separated the two germline ends. Germline values: CDR1 GTSNPN, CDR2 SVGIG (reference sequence). CDR3 protein: CAIRGGRAEQYF. Here the CDR3 DNA reads TGTGCCATCCGAGGAGGTCGGGCCGAGCAGTACTTC.

This rearrangement joins TRBV6-1 to TRBJ2-7, with a possible D match to TRBD2 (5 bases). Between the trimmed V and J ends, which lost 7 bases and 2 bases, there was a span of 18 bases. Germline CDR1 reads MNHNS; CDR2 reads SASEGT. The CDR3 length is 15 residues. The CDR3 loop reads CASTEGRAGPYEQYF. The CDR3 DNA reads TGTGCCAGCACCGAGGGTCGGGCAGGACCCTACGAGCAGTACTTC.

In its sample, this clone was seen a few times. J is TRBJ1-2 and V is TRBV12-5; D is perhaps TRBD1 (5 bases). V lost 6 bases and J 6 bases, leaving 23 bases between the germline ends. Germline CDR1 LGHNT, CDR2 FRNRAP. This CDR3 has 16 amino acids. In nucleotides, the CDR3 is TGTGCTAGTGGATTTGGCGCTGGGGCGCAGGACAATGGCTACACCTTC. Its protein product is CASGFGAGAQDNGYTF.

The gene calls are TRBV6-5 and TRBJ1-4; D is possibly TRBD1 (6 bases). Germline CDR1 reads MNHEY; CDR2 reads SVGAGI. This CDR3 has 14 residues. The ends were cut back, 11 bases at V and 8 bases at J, with 21 bases in the middle. CDR3: CAGSDSGSGEKLFF. In DNA, the CDR3 is TGTGCCGGGTCGGACAGCGGGTCTGGGGAAAAACTGTTTTTT.

Written as DNA, the CDR3 is TGTGCCACCGCGGGACAGCCGATTAATGAAAAACTGTTTTTT. It specifies CATAGQPINEKLFF. The chain joins TRBV28 to TRBJ1-4; 7 bases are a match to TRBD1. This CDR3 has 14 amino acids. V trimming: 10 bases; J trimming: 4 bases; junction bases outside the gene matches: 9. Germline CDR1 MDHEN, CDR2 SYDVKM.

The V call is TRBV27, the J call TRBJ2-2, with a possible D match to TRBD1 (5 bases). CDR3 size: 15 residues. Germline CDR1 is MNHEY and CDR2 is SMNVEV (reference sequence). The ends were cut back, 3 bases at V and 5 bases at J, with 13 bases in the middle. CDR3 coding DNA: TGTGCCAGCAGTTTTTCCAGGGCTGGGACCGGGGAGCTGTTTTTT. It codes for CASSFSRAGTGELFF.

The chain combines TRBV30 with TRBJ1-4, with a possible D match to TRBD1 (6 bases). Trimming took off 2 bases at V and 14 bases at J, with 15 bases between the two ends. Looked up from germline, CDR1 is GTSNPN and CDR2 is SVGIG (reference sequence). The length of the CDR3 is 12 residues. The CDR3 sequence: CAWSFRTEGLFF. The CDR3 region has the DNA TGTGCCTGGAGTTTCCGGACAGAGGGCCTGTTTTTT.

The V call is TRBV7-9, the J call TRBJ1-4; D gene uncertain. The CDR3 covers 16 residues. V lost 5 bases, J lost 2 bases, and 15 bases lay in between. Germline CDR1 is SEHNR and CDR2 is FQNEAQ (reference sequence). CDR3 in amino acids: CASSHGRADTNEKLFF. Written as DNA, the CDR3 is TGTGCCAGCAGCCATGGGAGGGCAGATACTAATGAAAAACTGTTTTTT.

The rearrangement links TRBV9 to TRBJ1-1; TRBD1 agrees at 12 bases. The junction had 6 bases not matched to a gene; V was cut back by 0 bases and J by 6 bases. Germline-derived CDR1 and CDR2 are SGDLS and YYNGEE. This CDR3 has 16 amino acids. The CDR3 coding sequence is TGTGCCAGCAGCGTAGGGGACAGGGGGCAGAGATCTGAAGCTTTCTTT. Translated, it gives CASSVGDRGQRSEAFF.

The rearrangement joins TRBV5-1 to TRBJ2-7, with 10 bases fitting TRBD1. The CDR3 length is 15 residues. Germline-derived CDR1 and CDR2 are SGHRS and YFSETQ. V gave up 6 bases and J gave up 1 base; unmatched junction bases: 7. The CDR3 nucleotides read TGCGCCAGCATCAACCGGGACAGGGGTTCCTACGAGCAGTACTTC. It is translated as CASINRDRGSYEQYF.

The chain couples TRBV12-5 to TRBJ2-5; TRBD2 matches at 7 bases. The CDR3 runs 15 residues. CDR1 is LGHNT and CDR2 is FRNRAP in the germline V gene. V dropped 7 bases and J dropped 4; count of bases not matched to a gene: 12. This CDR3 reads CASAIGGGGPETQYF. For the CDR3, the DNA is TGTGCTAGTGCCATTGGGGGGGGAGGACCAGAGACCCAGTACTTC.

The gene calls are TRBV7-8 and TRBJ2-7; possibly TRBD2 for D (5 bases). Trimming took 1 base from V and 5 from J, leaving 12 bases between them. The CDR3 sequence is 14 residues long. In germline, CDR1 is SGHVS, CDR2 FQNEAQ. The DNA for the CDR3 is TGTGCCAGCAGCTTAGGAGGGAGTTCGAACGAGCAGTACTTC. The encoded protein is CASSLGGSSNEQYF.

The rearrangement joins TRBV2 to TRBJ2-7; 8 bases are a match to TRBD2. Unmatched junction bases numbered 9, after V lost 5 bases and J lost 3 bases. From germline, CDR1 is SNHLY and CDR2 FYNNEI. This CDR3 contains 15 residues. The CDR3 here is CASSHEAGALYEQYF. CDR3 coding DNA: TGTGCCAGCAGTCACGAAGCGGGAGCCCTCTACGAGCAGTACTTC. The full variable domain, with the rest looked up from reference TRBV2 and TRBJ2-7, is EPEVTQTPSHQVTQMGQEVILRCVPISNHLYFYWYRQILGQKVEFLVSFYNNEISEKSEIFDDQFSVERPDGSNFTLKIRSTKLEDSAMYFCASSHEAGALYEQYFGPGTRLTVT.

The rearrangement uses TRBV28 and TRBJ1-5; D is perhaps TRBD1 (5 bases). Between the trimmed V and J ends, which lost 4 bases and 6 bases, there was a span of 10 bases. The germline CDR1 and CDR2 sequences are MDHEN and SYDVKM. The length of the CDR3 is 13 residues. CDR3 nucleotide sequence: TGTGCCAGCAGTTCCAGGGTTGGTCAGCCCCAGCATTTT. It translates to CASSSRVGQPQHF.

This sequence joins TRBV7-3 and TRBJ2-7; D assignment may be TRBD1 or TRBD2 (6 bases each). Trimming removed 5 bases at V and 0 bases at J, with 11 bases between. Germline loops: CDR1 SGHTA, CDR2 FQGTGA. CDR3 size: 14 residues. CDR3 residues: CASSQGTGSYEQYF. The CDR3, as DNA: TGTGCCAGCAGCCAGGGGACTGGCTCCTACGAGCAGTACTTC.

This rearrangement joins TRBV6-5 to TRBJ1-2; tentative D call: TRBD1 (5 bases). The length of the CDR3 is 13 residues. The V end was cut by 7 bases, the J end by 0 bases, with 9 bases between. The germline V gene encodes CDR1 MNHEY and CDR2 SVGAGI. CDR3 residues: CASTKTANYGYTF. The CDR3 region has the DNA TGTGCCAGCACTAAGACAGCTAACTATGGCTACACCTTC.

The chain is built from TRBV29-1 and TRBJ2-3; D ambiguous. Trimming took off 2 bases at V and 2 bases at J, with 11 bases between the two ends. The CDR3 has 14 amino acids. CDR1 SQVTM and CDR2 ANQGSEA come from the germline V gene. CDR3 protein: CSVERTANTDTQYF. In DNA, the CDR3 is TGCAGCGTTGAACGTACTGCCAACACAGATACGCAGTATTTT.

The V call is TRBV5-1, the J call TRBJ2-1, with a tentative D call TRBD1 (5 bases). The CDR3 runs 14 residues. With 0 bases removed from V and 7 bases from J, the gap between germline ends came to 11 bases. Germline assignment: CDR1 SGHRS and CDR2 YFSETQ. CDR3 protein: CASSLAQGSNEQFF. Here the CDR3 DNA reads TGCGCCAGCAGCTTGGCGCAGGGATCGAATGAGCAGTTCTTC.

The V and J genes are TRBV7-2 and TRBJ2-3; TRBD1 matches at 8 bases. V shed 3 bases, J shed 4 bases, and the junction held 6 bases outside the gene matches. CDR3 length: 15 residues. The germline CDR1 and CDR2 sequences are SGHTA and FQGNSA. The CDR3 region is CASSFSQGAADTQYF. The CDR3 nucleotides are TGTGCCAGCAGCTTTTCGCAGGGGGCCGCAGATACGCAGTATTTT.

The genes are TRBV6-5 and TRBJ1-2; D possibly corresponds to TRBD1 (6 bases). CDR3 size: 14 residues. Trimming shortened V by 5 bases and J by 4 bases, and 14 bases separated the two germline ends. Germline V gene data show CDR1 as MNHEY and CDR2 as SVGAGI. The CDR3 loop reads CASSLRQASYGYTF. Written as DNA, the CDR3 is TGTGCCAGCAGTCTGCGACAGGCATCCTATGGCTACACCTTC.

CDR3: CASSLAGDEPSGNTIYF. The CDR3 nucleotides read TGTGCCAGCAGCTTGGCCGGGGACGAGCCCTCTGGAAACACCATATATTTT. This chain connects TRBV5-6 to TRBJ1-3, with D possibly matching TRBD1 (5 bases). CDR3 size: 17 residues. Germline CDR1 and CDR2: SGHDT and YYEEEE. Trimming took 0 bases from V and 0 from J, leaving 13 bases between them.

The rearrangement joins TRBV27 to TRBJ2-5; TRBD1 might be the D (5 bases). Per germline, CDR1 MNHEY and CDR2 SMNVEV (reference sequence). The CDR3 covers 15 residues. V was pared by 8 bases and J by 5 bases, with 21 bases between. The CDR3 bases are TGTGCCAGCCGTCGGGCAGGGATGGGCCTGGAGACCCAGTACTTC. Its translation: CASRRAGMGLETQYF.

This CDR3 is CASSYSNAREKAFF. CDR3 nucleotide sequence: TGTGCCAGCAGTTACTCGAACGCGAGGGAGAAGGCTTTCTTT. The chain links TRBV6-6 to TRBJ1-1; D is uncertain. V was trimmed by 0 bases and J by 11 bases, leaving 16 bases between them. The CDR3 spans 14 residues. CDR1 MNHNY and CDR2 SVGAGI come from the germline V gene (reference sequence).